This T cell receptor (beta chain) is drawn from a study of cytomegalovirus exposure and HLA in healthy donors. In the study overall: Among around 200 million T cells, an earlier analysis found 90 million to 130 million unique TCR beta sequences. When 398 donors were genotyped, roughly 80% of them were found to fall in the Caucasian-associated ancestry cluster.

Trimming shortened V by 4 bases and J by 4 bases, and 12 bases separated the two germline ends. The CDR3 consists of 14 residues. In germline, CDR1 is SGHRS, CDR2 YFSETQ. The primer mix had 60 Vbeta and 13 Jbeta primers. TCRdb's table, derived via immunoSEQ multiplex PCR, lists solely in-frame clones and lacks some. The sample holds approximately 110,000 clones, around 84% seen once. The study's findings and limits: In a later analysis, V- and J-gene trimming of beta chains associated with a DCLRE1C missense variant, replicated independently. Follow-up analysis seemed to connect common viral pathogens with several of the most significant clusters identified.

To note about this clone: The antigen remains unidentified.

The genes are TRBV5-1 and TRBJ2-1; perhaps TRBD2 as D (5 bases). This TCR was recovered from a man younger than 40 in good health and CMV-seronegative. Input material: PBMCs. The CDR3 bases are TGCGCCAGCAGCCCGAGCGGAGATTACAATGAGCAGTTCTTC. Its translation: CASSPSGDYNEQFF.